The 10 T cell receptor beta chains listed next were all sequenced from one sample in a study of blood T cell repertoires in COVID-19. This table comes from immunoSEQ multiplex PCR, and its TCRdb copy is limited to in-frame clones, with some not included. The data contain fewer than 350,000 clones, approximately 90% of them singletons. The sequenced sample consisted of peripheral blood. These receptors all stem from a man between 25 and 39 years old with COVID-19, enrolled during active disease.

The rearrangement uses TRBV19 and TRBJ2-4, with 8 bases identical to TRBD1. Trimming took 3 bases from V and 4 from J; bases not matched to a gene: 8. Germline CDR1 reads LNHDA; CDR2 reads SQIVND (reference sequence). This CDR3 is 16 amino acids long. The CDR3 is CASSILQGTGKNIQYF. CDR3 DNA sequence: TGTGCCAGTAGTATCCTCCAAGGGACAGGAAAAAACATTCAGTACTTC.

The chain couples TRBV6-5 to TRBJ1-2; D is unclear. The CDR3 loop spans 14 amino acids. Germline V gives CDR1 MNHEY, CDR2 SVGAGI. Trimming stripped 0 bases from V and 8 bases from J, with 13 bases between. The DNA of the CDR3 is TGTGCCAGCAGTTACTCGAGGGAACTGCGAGGCTACACCTTC. Amino acids: CASSYSRELRGYTF.

The V call is TRBV19, the J call TRBJ2-3; 9 bases fit TRBD1. V gave up 1 base and J gave up 6 bases; unmatched junction bases: 5. The CDR3 covers 15 residues. In germline, CDR1 is LNHDA, CDR2 SQIVND (reference sequence). CDR3 loop: CASSIGTGVGDTQYF. DNA of the CDR3: TGTGCCAGTAGTATAGGGACAGGGGTAGGCGATACGCAGTATTTT.

This chain uses TRBV18 with TRBJ1-4; the match to TRBD1 covers 8 bases. The ends lost 3 bases at V and 4 bases at J; junction bases unmatched: 4. The germline V gene encodes CDR1 KGHSH and CDR2 LQKENI. This CDR3 is built from 15 residues. The CDR3 spells CASSPPGQDNEKLFF. The CDR3 DNA is TGTGCCAGCTCACCTCCGGGACAGGATAATGAAAAACTGTTTTTT.

The rearrangement uses TRBV19 and TRBJ2-1; 8 bases align to TRBD2. Germline V gene lookup returns CDR1 LNHDA and CDR2 SQIVND (reference sequence). V was clipped by 5 bases and J by 3 bases; unmatched bases: 9. The CDR3 contains 16 residues. Here the CDR3 DNA reads TGTGCCAGTAGTTCTGGAGCGGGAGCAATCTACAATGAGCAGTTCTTC. Translated: CASSSGAGAIYNEQFF. Supplemented by reference TRBV19 and TRBJ2-1, the full variable domain reads DGGITQSPKYLFRKEGQNVTLSCEQNLNHDAMYWYRQDPGQGLRLIYYSQIVNDFQKGDIAEGYSVSREKKESFPLTVTSAQKNPTAFYLCASSSGAGAIYNEQFFGPGTRLTVL.

V gene TRBV29-1 combines with J gene TRBJ2-3, with D possibly TRBD2 on 5 matching bases. Trimming removed 3 bases from V and 3 bases from J, with 10 bases in between. The CDR3 is 13 amino acids. CDR1 is SQVTM, CDR2 ANQGSEA, per germline. Here the CDR3 reads CSVEGSWTDTQYF. DNA of the CDR3: TGCAGCGTTGAGGGGAGTTGGACAGATACGCAGTATTTT.

V and J are TRBV7-2 and TRBJ1-5; tentative D call: TRBD1 (6 bases). Germline V gene sequence: CDR1 SGHTA, CDR2 FQGNSA. The ends were cut back, 3 bases at V and 3 bases at J, with 12 bases in the middle. The CDR3 has 15 residues. DNA of the CDR3: TGTGCCAGCAGCTTGGGGGGGCAGAACAATCAGCCCCAGCATTTT. Its protein product is CASSLGGQNNQPQHF.

V is TRBV5-4 and J is TRBJ2-3, with 15 bases lining up with TRBD2. CDR3 size: 20 residues. J lost 4 bases, V lost 4 bases, and 16 bases had no gene match. Germline-derived CDR1 and CDR2 are SGHNT and YYREEE (reference sequence). The CDR3 sequence is CASSRGLWGTSGRMSDTQYF. The CDR3 DNA follows: TGTGCCAGCAGCCGCGGACTTTGGGGGACTAGCGGGAGGATGTCAGATACGCAGTATTTT.

The CDR3 DNA is TGTGCCATCAGTGATCCGGGGGTCGGGAATTCACCCCTCCACTTT. Amino acid sequence: CAISDPGVGNSPLHF. V usage is TRBV10-3 and J usage is TRBJ1-6; the D gene is possibly TRBD1 (5 bases). Germline V gene sequence: CDR1 ENHRY, CDR2 SYGVKD. This CDR3 is 15 amino acids long. Deletions cut 3 bases from V and 7 bases from J, with 13 bases between.

The rearrangement links TRBV28 to TRBJ2-4; TRBD1 agrees at 7 bases. CDR1 and CDR2 from the germline V gene are MDHEN and SYDVKM. V was pared by 6 bases and J by 4 bases, with 6 bases of the junction left unmatched. The CDR3 has 14 amino acids. The CDR3 protein is CASSRDRVKNIQYF. Written as DNA, the CDR3 is TGTGCCAGCAGCCGCGACAGGGTGAAAAACATTCAGTACTTC. Full variable domain (missing parts from reference TRBV28 and TRBJ2-4): DVKVTQSSRYLVKRTGEKVFLECVQDMDHENMFWYRQDPGLGLRLIYFSYDVKMKEKGDIPEGYSVSREKKERFSLILESASTNQTSMYLCASSRDRVKNIQYFGAGTRLSVL.